Following are 28 T cell receptor beta chains from one sample sequenced in a study of blood T cell repertoires in COVID-19 (TCRdb year 2020). Library prep was done by the immunoSEQ multiplex PCR assay. Not all clones reach the TCRdb copy of this immuneACCESS table, which keeps in-frame sequences only. Checked studies attribute under half of the gap to unresolved V genes and leave the rest unexplained. This sample is represented by about 240,000 clones; around 85% of them were singletons. The ten largest clonotypes hold over 8% of the sample. The sequencing input was peripheral blood. Every receptor here comes from a woman aged 80 or over with acute or convalescent COVID-19.

CDR3 DNA: TGTGCCAGCAAACTGGACACCGCCTACGAGCAGTACTTC. Translated: CASKLDTAYEQYF. This chain connects TRBV5-6 to TRBJ2-7, with TRBD1 as a possible D gene (5 bases). Germline V CDR1 and CDR2: SGHDT, YYEEEE. The ends were cut back, 6 bases at V and 2 bases at J, with 12 bases in the middle. There are 13 residues in the CDR3.

In this sample, this clone turned up a few times. The chain employs TRBV9 and TRBJ2-3, with 10 bases aligning to TRBD2. Germline values: CDR1 SGDLS, CDR2 YYNGEE. The CDR3 extends over 15 amino acids. Unmatched junction bases numbered 3, after V lost 3 bases and J lost 2 bases. This CDR3 reads CASSGGTSATDTQYF. CDR3 nucleotides: TGTGCCAGCAGCGGGGGGACTAGCGCCACAGATACGCAGTATTTT.

The genes are TRBV18 and TRBJ2-5; TRBD2 aligns across 8 bases. With V trimmed by 3 bases and J by 3 bases, 15 bases remained unmatched. The CDR3 runs to 18 residues. Germline lookup yields CDR1 KGHSH and CDR2 LQKENI. The chain's CDR3 is CASSPSPTSGIYKETQYF. CDR3 coding DNA: TGTGCCAGCTCACCCTCCCCCACTAGCGGAATATACAAAGAGACCCAGTACTTC.

V is TRBV3-1 (or the pseudogene TRBV3-2) and J is TRBJ2-1; D possibly corresponds to TRBD2 (6 bases). CDR1 is LGHDT, CDR2 YNNKEL, per germline (reference sequence). This CDR3 has 16 amino acids. V shed 4 bases and J shed 5 bases, with 18 bases lying between them. CDR3 in amino acids: CASSPKGRGANNEQFF. The CDR3 DNA reads as TGTGCCAGCAGCCCGAAAGGGCGCGGGGCGAACAATGAGCAGTTCTTC.

V usage is TRBV7-8 and J usage is TRBJ2-1, with D perhaps matching TRBD1 (6 bases). This CDR3 has 17 amino acids. Per germline, CDR1 SGHVS and CDR2 FQNEAQ. Trimming stripped 0 bases from V and 8 bases from J, with 20 bases between. The CDR3 DNA follows: TGTGCCAGCAGCTTAGCAGGGGGAGAGGGACGAGCAGATGAGCAGTTCTTC. Its translation is CASSLAGGEGRADEQFF. The full variable domain, completed using reference TRBV7-8 and TRBJ2-1, is GAGVSQSPRYKVAKRGQDVALRCDPISGHVSLFWYQQALGQGPEFLTYFQNEAQLDKSGLPSDRFFAERPEGSVSTLKIQRTQQEDSAVYLCASSLAGGEGRADEQFFGPGTRLTVL.

The J gene is TRBJ2-7, the V gene TRBV18; 8 bases line up with TRBD1. The CDR3 sequence is 15 residues long. V lost 5 bases and J lost 0; bases outside the gene matches: 6. Germline lookup yields CDR1 KGHSH and CDR2 LQKENI. As DNA, the CDR3 is TGTGCCAGCTCAGCGGGACAGGCGAGCTCCTACGAGCAGTACTTC. This gives the protein CASSAGQASSYEQYF.

The chain carries TRBV30 and TRBJ2-7; tentative D call: TRBD1 (6 bases). V was pared by 3 bases and J by 7 bases, with 10 bases between. The CDR3 contains 11 residues. Germline lookup yields CDR1 GTSNPN and CDR2 SVGIG (reference sequence). CDR3 sequence reads: CAWSYRVEQYF. CDR3 DNA: TGTGCCTGGAGCTACAGGGTTGAGCAGTACTTC.

The chain combines TRBV6-6 with TRBJ2-7; 10 nucleotides line up with TRBD1. The CDR3 totals 14 residues. Germline lookup yields CDR1 MNHNY and CDR2 SVGAGI (reference sequence). V dropped 4 bases and J dropped 3; count of bases not matched to a gene: 3. CDR3 coding DNA: TGTGCCAGCAGTTGGGGGGACAGGGGCTACGAGCAGTACTTC. It specifies CASSWGDRGYEQYF.

The chain links TRBV19 to TRBJ1-1; 9 bases line up with TRBD1. Germline CDR1 reads LNHDA; CDR2 reads SQIVND (reference sequence). This CDR3 comprises 17 residues. Trimming at V came to 5 bases and at J to 7 bases, leaving 17 bases not matched to a gene. The CDR3 loop is CASSATGTGPSRLEAFF. CDR3 DNA: TGTGCCAGTAGTGCAACCGGGACAGGGCCTTCAAGGCTTGAAGCTTTCTTT.

V usage is TRBV4-1 and J usage is TRBJ2-5; D ambiguous. V gave up 2 bases and J gave up 2 bases, with 12 bases separating them. CDR3 size: 15 residues. Germline V gene data show CDR1 as MGHRA and CDR2 as YSYEKL. CDR3 DNA: TGCGCCAGCAGCCAAACGCTGACAAGACAAGAGACCCAGTACTTC. Translating it yields CASSQTLTRQETQYF.

This clone was observed a few times. V gene TRBV30 combines with J gene TRBJ1-2, with a tentative D call TRBD1 (6 bases). This CDR3 spans 13 amino acids. V lost 2 bases to trimming and J lost 2 bases, with 9 bases between them. Germline lookup yields CDR1 GTSNPN and CDR2 SVGIG (reference sequence). The DNA for the CDR3 is TGTGCCTGGAGTAAGGGGGGGAACTATGGCTACACCTTC. It codes for CAWSKGGNYGYTF.

V is TRBV29-1 and J is TRBJ2-3; D might be TRBD2 (6 bases). The CDR3 is made up of 12 amino acids. Germline V gene sequence: CDR1 SQVTM, CDR2 ANQGSEA. Trimming cost V 4 bases and J 1 base, with 6 bases left between them. The CDR3 bases are TGCAGCGTTGGCGGGGGCACAGATACGCAGTATTTT. Its protein product is CSVGGGTDTQYF.

The chain joins TRBV7-9 to TRBJ1-2, with 10 bases matching TRBD1. CDR1 is SEHNR, CDR2 FQNEAQ, per germline (reference sequence). There are 17 residues in the CDR3. After removal of 0 bases from V and 7 bases from J, the junction contained 11 bases not matched to a gene. The CDR3 DNA is TGTGCCAGCAGCTTAGCATCCGAGGGACAGGGGCGGGGTGGCTACACCTTC. It translates to CASSLASEGQGRGGYTF.

The rearrangement joins TRBV3-1 (or the pseudogene TRBV3-2) to TRBJ1-2, with 9 bases aligning to TRBD1. The CDR3 has 15 residues. The J segment lost 6 bases and the V segment lost 4 bases, leaving 9 bases of the junction unmatched. Germline V CDR1 and CDR2: LGHDT, YNNKEL (reference sequence). CDR3 in amino acids: CASSPPGQGRDGYTF. As DNA, the CDR3 is TGTGCCAGCAGCCCACCGGGACAGGGAAGGGATGGCTACACCTTC.

The V gene is TRBV13, the J gene TRBJ2-1, with 8 bases identical to TRBD2. V gave up 7 bases and J gave up 10 bases; unmatched junction bases: 21. The CDR3 contains 17 residues. Per the germline V gene, CDR1 is PRHDT and CDR2 is FYEKMQ (reference sequence). As DNA, the CDR3 is TGTGCCAGCACCCGAGTAAGCGGGGGTGCGGTTTTCGGGGAGCAGTTCTTC. Protein: CASTRVSGGAVFGEQFF.

The chain employs TRBV6-5 and TRBJ1-1, with D perhaps TRBD1 (5 bases). The CDR3 extends over 15 amino acids. Trimming removed 6 bases at V and 6 bases at J, with 20 bases between. Germline-derived CDR1 and CDR2 are MNHEY and SVGAGI. CDR3 bases: TGTGCCAGCAGGCAGGCGGGGGGAGACAACTCTGAAGCTTTCTTT. Amino acids: CASRQAGGDNSEAFF.

The table lists this clone with a count of one. The chain is built from TRBV5-1 and TRBJ2-7; D is ambiguous. Trimming removed 1 base from V and 4 bases from J, with 9 bases in between. Germline V gene data show CDR1 as SGHRS and CDR2 as YFSETQ. The CDR3 consists of 13 residues. CDR3 DNA: TGCGCCAGCAGCTTGCAACAGCCGTACGAGCAGTACTTC. Protein: CASSLQQPYEQYF.

The rearrangement joins TRBV18 to TRBJ1-5; no definite D call. Trimming removed 4 bases from V and 6 bases from J, with 10 bases in between. The CDR3 is 13 residues long. CDR1 is KGHSH, CDR2 LQKENI, per germline. CDR3 in amino acids: CASSRGDGQPQHF. The CDR3, as DNA: TGTGCCAGCTCACGGGGAGATGGTCAGCCCCAGCATTTT.

A word on this clone: This CDR3 is also generated by other DNA sequences in the sample. The rearrangement links TRBV28 to TRBJ1-5, with a tentative D call TRBD1 (6 bases). CDR1 is MDHEN, CDR2 SYDVKM, per germline. The CDR3 is 13 amino acids. The V gene lost 2 bases and the J gene lost 4 bases, with 6 bases spanning the gap. CDR3 nucleotides: TGTGCCAGCAGTTTACAGGGGAATCAGCCCCAGCATTTT. Encoded protein: CASSLQGNQPQHF.

The genes are TRBV5-1 and TRBJ1-4; 8 nucleotides line up with TRBD1. This CDR3 has 14 amino acids. V gave up 1 base and J gave up 6 bases; unmatched junction bases: 2. The germline CDR1 and CDR2 sequences are SGHRS and YFSETQ. The CDR3 protein is CASSLTDRDEKLFF. The CDR3 nucleotides read TGCGCCAGCAGCTTGACGGACAGGGATGAAAAACTGTTTTTT.

The rearrangement uses TRBV30 and TRBJ1-6; D is perhaps TRBD1 (5 bases). Germline V lookup: CDR1 GTSNPN, CDR2 SVGIG (reference sequence). V was trimmed by 2 bases and J by 6 bases, leaving 17 bases between them. The CDR3 length is 16 residues. CDR3 nucleotide sequence: TGTGCCTGGAGTACCCCTCAGGGTTCTGGTAATTCACCCCTCCACTTT. This sequence encodes CAWSTPQGSGNSPLHF.

The chain recombines TRBV7-3 with TRBJ2-3, with D perhaps TRBD1 (6 bases). V was pared by 5 bases and J by 9 bases, with 18 bases between. This CDR3 is 14 amino acids long. The germline V gene encodes CDR1 SGHTA and CDR2 FQGTGA. The DNA for the CDR3 is TGTGCCAGCAGCCCAGCCCCCGGGACAAGGACGCAGTATTTT. It translates to CASSPAPGTRTQYF.

This chain joins TRBV10-3 and TRBJ2-7, with 10 bases identical to TRBD1. Per germline, CDR1 ENHRY and CDR2 SYGVKD. Trimming removed 6 bases from V and 7 bases from J; junction bases left unmatched: 6. The CDR3 is 13 amino acids. CDR3 residues: CAISGQGGQEQYF. Written as DNA, the CDR3 is TGTGCCATCAGCGGACAGGGGGGTCAAGAGCAGTACTTC.

This clone was picked up one time. This chain links TRBV10-3 with TRBJ1-5; D possibly corresponds to TRBD1 (5 bases). This CDR3 comprises 15 residues. V was pared by 0 bases and J by 2 bases, with 8 bases between. Germline CDR1 reads ENHRY; CDR2 reads SYGVKD. CDR3: CAISESGGRNQPQHF. In DNA, the CDR3 is TGTGCCATCAGTGAGTCGGGGGGACGCAATCAGCCCCAGCATTTT.

The V and J genes are TRBV27 and TRBJ2-5; TRBD1 matches 8 bases. This CDR3 is 13 amino acids long. Germline loops: CDR1 MNHEY, CDR2 SMNVEV (reference sequence). J gave up 5 bases and V 2 bases, and 1 base lay outside the gene matches. The CDR3 DNA is TGTGCCAGCAGTTTAAGACAGGGGGAGACCCAGTACTTC. It encodes CASSLRQGETQYF.

This clone appeared a few times. This chain uses TRBV18 with TRBJ2-1; 9 bases match TRBD2. V shed 1 base and J 9 bases; nucleotides not matched to a gene: 10. CDR1 is KGHSH and CDR2 is LQKENI in the germline V gene. The CDR3 loop spans 16 amino acids. CDR3 nucleotides: TGTGCCAGCTCACCACAGGCGGGGGGGCTGCTATTTGAGCAGTTCTTC. Translated, it gives CASSPQAGGLLFEQFF.

V usage is TRBV2 and J usage is TRBJ2-7, with D possibly being TRBD1 (5 bases). Germline CDR1 is SNHLY and CDR2 is FYNNEI. V shed 4 bases and J shed 0 bases, with 7 bases lying between them. The CDR3 covers 13 residues. CDR3 residues: CASSVQGSYEQYF. For the CDR3, the DNA is TGTGCCAGCAGTGTTCAGGGCTCCTACGAGCAGTACTTC.

J is TRBJ1-2 and V is TRBV28; tentative D call: TRBD1 (6 bases). Trimming took 5 bases from V and 0 from J, leaving 16 bases between them. There are 16 residues in the CDR3. Germline lookup yields CDR1 MDHEN and CDR2 SYDVKM. The CDR3, as DNA: TGTGCCAGCAGTCCCCGTGGACAGTTAGCTAACTATGGCTACACCTTC. Translating gives CASSPRGQLANYGYTF.